What follows are 9 T cell receptor beta chains derived from one specimen sequenced in a study of CD8+ T cells in alopecia areata. Investigators isolated RNA and reverse transcribed it into cDNA to act as the sequencing template. TCRdb's copy holds only in-frame clones and misses some; the assay was immunoSEQ multiplex PCR. The sample records about 220,000 clones, approximately 57% being singletons. Treatment meaning: oral pan-JAK inhibitor, 5-10 mg twice daily. Here the sequenced sample was CD4+ T cells sorted from blood, taken at week 4, from a patient treated with tofacitinib. These receptors all stem from a human donor with alopecia areata.

The chain couples TRBV5-1 to TRBJ2-6; 8 bases agree with TRBD1. Per germline, CDR1 SGHRS and CDR2 YFSETQ. This CDR3 contains 17 residues. V shed 4 bases, J shed 0 bases, and the junction held 6 bases outside the gene matches. Here the CDR3 reads CASSVGTGTSGANVLTF. The DNA of the CDR3 is TGCGCCAGCAGCGTGGGGACAGGAACCTCTGGGGCCAACGTCCTGACTTTC.

This clone was counted a few times. The rearrangement joins TRBV7-2 to TRBJ2-6; D remains ambiguous. Trimming left V 5 bases short and J 2 bases short, with 4 bases between. The CDR3 has 13 amino acids. The germline gives CDR1 SGHTA, CDR2 FQGNSA. This CDR3 reads CASSPPGANVLTF. The CDR3 DNA reads as TGTGCCAGCAGCCCCCCTGGGGCCAACGTCCTGACTTTC.

The chain couples TRBV27 to TRBJ2-7; D unresolved. The length of the CDR3 is 13 residues. Germline V lookup: CDR1 MNHEY, CDR2 SMNVEV (reference sequence). V lost 5 bases and J 2 bases, leaving 10 bases between the germline ends. CDR3 coding DNA: TGTGCCAGCAGTGTGGTTACCACCTACGAGCAGTACTTC. Its translation is CASSVVTTYEQYF.

J is TRBJ2-5 and V is TRBV9; D may be TRBD2 (5 bases). The V gene lost 3 bases and the J gene lost 5 bases, with 11 bases spanning the gap. Germline CDR1 and CDR2: SGDLS and YYNGEE. CDR3 size: 13 residues. The CDR3 region is CASSALRGETQYF. CDR3 DNA: TGTGCCAGCAGCGCCTTACGAGGGGAGACCCAGTACTTC.

The J gene is TRBJ1-1, the V gene TRBV25-1; the D is unclear. The CDR3 is 13 amino acids. Germline V lookup: CDR1 MGHDK, CDR2 SYGVNS. The V end was cut by 2 bases, the J end by 3 bases, with 7 bases between. The CDR3 DNA reads as TGTGCCAGCAGTGAAAGGATACACACTGAAGCTTTCTTT. Its protein product is CASSERIHTEAFF.

This clone was seen more than once but under ten times. V is TRBV6-6 and J is TRBJ2-7, with D hard to call. Germline lookup yields CDR1 MNHNY and CDR2 SVGAGI (reference sequence). The V gene lost 7 bases and the J gene lost 3 bases, with 7 bases spanning the gap. The CDR3 totals 11 residues. The CDR3 is CASTQDYEQYF. The CDR3 region has the DNA TGTGCCAGCACCCAAGACTACGAGCAGTACTTC.

The sample holds many counts of this clone. The chain uses TRBV4-3 and TRBJ2-7; D unresolved. The CDR3 runs 12 residues. The germline CDR1 and CDR2 sequences are LGHNA and YSLEER. The V and J ends lost 4 bases and 3 bases respectively, with 7 bases between them. CDR3 sequence (DNA): TGCGCCAGCAGCCGCTCATACTACGAGCAGTACTTC. Its protein is CASSRSYYEQYF.

This clone was observed a handful of times. This chain links TRBV25-1 with TRBJ1-1; D unclear. Between the trimmed V and J ends, which lost 3 bases and 3 bases, there was a span of 8 bases. Germline lookup yields CDR1 MGHDK and CDR2 SYGVNS. This CDR3 region has 13 residues. The CDR3 DNA reads TGTGCCAGCAGTGAGTGGCAGCACACTGAAGCTTTCTTT. Translating gives CASSEWQHTEAFF.

The sample holds a few counts of this clone. This rearrangement joins TRBV4-3 to TRBJ2-2; 11 bases line up with TRBD2. The V and J ends lost 1 base and 0 bases, in that order; junction bases with no gene match: 4. Germline CDR1 and CDR2: LGHNA and YSLEER. The CDR3 is 18 amino acids. CDR3 nucleotides: TGCGCCAGCAGCCAAGCGGGACTAGCGGATTCGAACACCGGGGAGCTGTTTTTT. It yields the protein CASSQAGLADSNTGELFF.